This entry describes one TCR beta chain. This entry is derived from a study of cytomegalovirus exposure and HLA in healthy donors. Trimming cost V 11 bases and J 0 bases, with 17 bases left between them. This CDR3 spans 14 amino acids. Looked up from germline, CDR1 is MDHEN and CDR2 is SYDVKM. Amplification used 60 Vbeta primers and 13 Jbeta primers. Assay used: immunoSEQ multiplex PCR; TCRdb lists only in-frame clones, some missing. The table has 200,000 to 250,000 clones, around four fifths seen once. The chain links TRBV28 to TRBJ2-7; tentatively, D is TRBD2 (5 bases). The TCR was taken from a man aged 50 to 60 in good health and CMV-seronegative. Sequencing was performed on PBMCs. In DNA form, the CDR3 reads TGTGCCGCTCGGGGTAGCCAACACTCCTACGAGCAGTACTTC. Its protein is CAARGSQHSYEQYF.